Detailed here is one T cell receptor beta chain. Its antigen remains unidentified. The data were obtained in a study of OX40 agonist ivuxolimab in advanced cancers. Study overall: The group had a mean age of about 65 years, ranged from about 20 to 79, and was around 82% male. Study-level results: By week 6 at 0.1 to 3.0 mg/kg, blood CD4+ and CD8+ T cells had expanded clonally.

At baseline, cycle 4 day 1, and cycle 7 day 1, blood was sampled. The protocol was immunoSEQ multiplex PCR, while the TCRdb copy is restricted to in-frame clones and leaves out a portion. The sample records tens of thousands of clones, roughly 91% being singletons. The germline gives CDR1 SEHNR, CDR2 FQNEAQ (reference sequence). V gave up 8 bases and J gave up 2 bases, with 10 bases separating them. The CDR3 is made up of 12 amino acids. This chain uses TRBV7-9 with TRBJ2-7; D unresolved. This receptor was identified in an adult with an advanced solid tumor such as melanoma, head and neck, liver or kidney cancer. The material sequenced was CD4+ or CD8+ T cells sorted from blood, taken in a trial of the OX40 agonist ivuxolimab. The CDR3 reads CASSTFTYEQYF. The CDR3 DNA sequence: TGTGCCAGCTCGACATTTACCTACGAGCAGTACTTC.